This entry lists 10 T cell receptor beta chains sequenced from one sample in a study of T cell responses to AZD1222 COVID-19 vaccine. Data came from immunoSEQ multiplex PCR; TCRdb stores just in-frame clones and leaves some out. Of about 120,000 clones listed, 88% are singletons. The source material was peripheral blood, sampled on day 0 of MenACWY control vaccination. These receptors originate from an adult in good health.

CDR3 in amino acids: CSVRNRGGNSPLHF. CDR3 nucleotide sequence: TGCAGCGTCCGAAACAGGGGTGGTAATTCACCCCTCCACTTT. The chain couples TRBV29-1 to TRBJ1-6, with TRBD1 matching over 7 bases. This CDR3 is built from 14 residues. Unmatched junction bases numbered 8, after V lost 6 bases and J lost 6 bases. From germline, CDR1 is SQVTM and CDR2 ANQGSEA.

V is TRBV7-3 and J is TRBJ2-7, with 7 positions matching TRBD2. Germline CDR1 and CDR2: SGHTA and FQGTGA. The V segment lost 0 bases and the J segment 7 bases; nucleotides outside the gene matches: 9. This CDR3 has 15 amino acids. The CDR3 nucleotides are TGTGCCAGCAGCTTAACTCCCAGCGGGAAGTCTGAGCAGTACTTC. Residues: CASSLTPSGKSEQYF. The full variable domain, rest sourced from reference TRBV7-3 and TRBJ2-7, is GAGVSQTPSNKVTEKGKYVELRCDPISGHTALYWYRQSLGQGPEFLIYFQGTGAADDSGLPNDRFFAVRPEGSVSTLKIQRTERGDSAVYLCASSLTPSGKSEQYFGPGTRLTVT.

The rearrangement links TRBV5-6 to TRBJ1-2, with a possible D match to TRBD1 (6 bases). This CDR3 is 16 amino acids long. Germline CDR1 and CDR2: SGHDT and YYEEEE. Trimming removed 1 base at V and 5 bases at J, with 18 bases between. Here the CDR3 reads CASSLRGPGAGYGYTF. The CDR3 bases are TGTGCCAGCAGCTTGCGTGGTCCGGGGGCAGGGTATGGCTACACCTTC.

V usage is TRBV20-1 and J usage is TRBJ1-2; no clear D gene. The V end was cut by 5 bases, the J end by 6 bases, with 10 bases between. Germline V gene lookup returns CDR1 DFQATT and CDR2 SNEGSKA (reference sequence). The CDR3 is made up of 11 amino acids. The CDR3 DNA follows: TGCAGTGCTCAGAAAGGGAATGGCTACACCTTC. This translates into CSAQKGNGYTF.

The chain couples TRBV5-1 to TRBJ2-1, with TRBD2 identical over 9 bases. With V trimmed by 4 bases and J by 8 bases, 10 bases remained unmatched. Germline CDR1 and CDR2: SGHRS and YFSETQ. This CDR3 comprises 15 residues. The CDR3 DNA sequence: TGCGCCAGCAGCGTCGTTAGCGGGGGTTTCTATGAGCAGTTCTTC. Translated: CASSVVSGGFYEQFF.

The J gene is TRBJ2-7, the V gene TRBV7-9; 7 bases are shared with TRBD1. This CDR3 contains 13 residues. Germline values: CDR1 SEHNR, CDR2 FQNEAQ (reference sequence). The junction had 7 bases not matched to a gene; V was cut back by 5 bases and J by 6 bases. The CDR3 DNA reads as TGTGCCAGCAGCAGTTACAGGGGCTCCGAGCAGTACTTC. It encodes CASSSYRGSEQYF.

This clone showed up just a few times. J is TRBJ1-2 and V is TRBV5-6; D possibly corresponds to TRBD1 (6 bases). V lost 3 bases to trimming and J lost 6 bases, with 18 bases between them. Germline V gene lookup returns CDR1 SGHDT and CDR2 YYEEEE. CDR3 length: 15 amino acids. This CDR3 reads CASSSDGGRHDGYTF. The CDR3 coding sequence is TGTGCCAGCAGCTCCGACGGGGGGCGTCACGATGGCTACACCTTC.

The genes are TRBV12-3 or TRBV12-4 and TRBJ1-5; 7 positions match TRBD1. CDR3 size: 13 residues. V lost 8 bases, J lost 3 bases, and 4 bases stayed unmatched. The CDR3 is CASRDRNNQPQHF. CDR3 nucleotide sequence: TGTGCCAGCCGGGACAGAAACAATCAGCCCCAGCATTTT.

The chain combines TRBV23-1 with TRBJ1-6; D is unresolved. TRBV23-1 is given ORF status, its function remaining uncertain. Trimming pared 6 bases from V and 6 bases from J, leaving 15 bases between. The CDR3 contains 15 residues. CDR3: CASRGGGHFNSPLHF. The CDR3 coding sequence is TGCGCCAGCAGGGGCGGTGGGCATTTTAATTCACCCCTCCACTTT.

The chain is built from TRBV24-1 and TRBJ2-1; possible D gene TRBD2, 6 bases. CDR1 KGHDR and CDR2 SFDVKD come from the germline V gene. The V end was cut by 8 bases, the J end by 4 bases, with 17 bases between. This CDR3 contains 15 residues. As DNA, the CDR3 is TGTGCCACCAATACAGCGGGTGGGGGTTACAATGAGCAGTTCTTC. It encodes CATNTAGGGYNEQFF.